This T cell receptor beta chain was found in a study of regulatory T cells in long-lasting Graves disease. Study observations and caveats: New patients shared 1,000 or so public clonotypes, and persistent patients shared more, with about 2,500.

Germline lookup yields CDR1 MNHEY and CDR2 SVGAGI. V was clipped by 0 bases and J by 7 bases; unmatched bases: 10. The CDR3 contains 16 residues. Time point described: newly diagnosed GD, antithyroid drugs for less than 3 months. The TCR library was made from RNA that had been extracted from PBMCs in TRIzol. This clonotype was detected ten times or more. No antigen is known for it. With iRepertoire HTBI primers and Arm-PCR of CDR3 regions, TCR beta libraries were built. TCRdb re-analysed the multiplex PCR reads in MiXCR, keeping a single row per CDR3 protein. Altogether about 200,000 distinct CDR3 sequences are present, roughly 18% being singletons, with the ten largest covering 12%. The sample was also linked to a second study, of T cells in Graves' hyperthyroidism and ophthalmopathy.

The sequencing here drew on peripheral blood mononuclear cells (PBMCs), taken at new diagnosis, from a patient treated with antithyroid drugs. This sequence originates from a woman aged 25-40 years with Graves disease. The chain is built from TRBV6-5 and TRBJ1-2, with 8 bases aligning to TRBD1. CDR3: CASSYSRSGQGSGYTF. For the CDR3, the DNA is TGTGCCAGCAGTTACTCCCGGTCCGGACAGGGATCTGGCTACACCTTC.